The 4 T cell receptor beta chains below come from one sample, sequenced in a study of regulatory T cells in long-lasting Graves disease. The time point: newly diagnosed GD, antithyroid drugs for less than 3 months. The TCR library was made from RNA extracted from PBMCs. Construction of TCR beta libraries relied on iRepertoire HTBI primers and on Arm-PCR targeting CDR3 regions. MiXCR was run by TCRdb on the multiplex PCR reads, yielding one entry per CDR3 protein. The data contain roughly 520,000 distinct CDR3 sequences, around 11% of them singletons. These same data were also listed under a study on T cells in Graves' hyperthyroidism and ophthalmopathy.

The sample was peripheral blood mononuclear cells (PBMCs), taken at new diagnosis, from a patient treated with antithyroid drugs. These receptors all come from a woman aged 25-40 years with Graves disease.

Many counts were recorded for this clonotype. The rearrangement uses TRBV12-3 or TRBV12-4 and TRBJ2-3; no clear D. This CDR3 spans 13 amino acids. V shed 4 bases and J shed 3 bases, with 8 bases lying between them. The CDR3 region has the DNA TGTGCCAGCAGTTCCGGCAGAACAGATACGCAGTATTTT. This gives the protein CASSSGRTDTQYF.

The chain links TRBV28 to TRBJ2-2, with D unclear. V lost 5 bases, J lost 6 bases, and 10 bases lay in between. The CDR3 extends over 13 amino acids. Germline V gives CDR1 MDHEN, CDR2 SYDVKM. Here the CDR3 reads CASSDTLPGELFF. The CDR3 nucleotides read TGTGCCAGCAGTGACACCCTCCCCGGGGAGCTGTTTTTT.

This clonotype was seen more than once but under ten times. This sequence joins TRBV9 and TRBJ2-2, with D perhaps assigned TRBD1 or TRBD2 (5 bases each). V lost 3 bases, J lost 6 bases, and 9 bases lay in between. CDR1 and CDR2 from the germline V gene are SGDLS and YYNGEE. CDR3 length: 13 amino acids. CDR3 nucleotide sequence: TGTGCCAGCAGCGAGTGGGACCCCGGGGAGCTGTTTTTT. Residues: CASSEWDPGELFF.

Concerning this clonotype: A much larger clone differs from this one at a single base, so this may be a read error. The J gene is TRBJ1-3, the V gene TRBV28; D remains unclear. Trimming took 5 bases from V and 7 from J, leaving 15 bases between them. CDR1 and CDR2 from the germline V gene are MDHEN and SYDVKM. The length of the CDR3 is 14 residues. The CDR3 nucleotides read TGTGCCAGCAGTGAGTCTGAATACAGCAACACCATATATTTT. Protein: CASSESEYSNTIYF.